The 22 T cell receptor beta chains listed next were all sequenced from one sample in a study of CD8+ T cells in alopecia areata. As the sequencing template, cDNA was produced by extracting RNA and reverse transcribing it. Only in-frame clones appear in the TCRdb table, and some are missing; sequencing was by immunoSEQ multiplex PCR. This table has more than 140,000 clones, about 85% appearing once. Treatment given: oral pan-JAK inhibitor, 5-10 mg twice daily. The sample here was CD8+ T cells sorted from blood, taken at week 4, from a patient treated with tofacitinib. The receptors were sampled from a human donor with alopecia areata.

The genes are TRBV23-1 and TRBJ1-5; D gene ambiguous. TRBV23-1 has ORF status, its function being uncertain. The CDR3 length is 19 residues. Trimming left V 0 bases short and J 4 bases short, with 22 bases between. The CDR3 sequence: CASSQSVQRTPWGNQPQHF. The CDR3 DNA sequence: TGCGCCAGCAGTCAATCGGTACAGAGAACCCCATGGGGAAATCAGCCCCAGCATTTT.

This clone was detected only once. The chain has TRBV30 and TRBJ2-1, with TRBD2 as a possible D gene (6 bases). V shed 5 bases and J shed 0 bases, with 8 bases lying between them. The CDR3 is 13 amino acids. The germline V gene encodes CDR1 GTSNPN and CDR2 SVGIG (reference sequence). This chain's CDR3 is CAWAGSSYNEQFF. The CDR3 nucleotides read TGTGCCTGGGCCGGGAGCTCCTACAATGAGCAGTTCTTC.

The chain links TRBV7-8 to TRBJ1-1; the D is unclear. V lost 5 bases and J 0 bases, leaving 19 bases between the germline ends. CDR1 and CDR2 (germline): SGHVS, FQNEAQ. This CDR3 comprises 17 residues. CDR3 loop: CASSPVPDGVMNTEAFF. The CDR3 nucleotides read TGTGCCAGCAGCCCAGTACCGGACGGAGTCATGAACACTGAAGCTTTCTTT.

This clone was seen a single time. The gene calls are TRBV5-1 and TRBJ2-7; TRBD1 matches at 7 bases. V shed 2 bases and J 0 bases; nucleotides not matched to a gene: 8. The CDR3 is 16 amino acids. The V gene's germline CDR1 is SGHRS and CDR2 YFSETQ. This chain's CDR3 is CASSLWDSLSSYEQYF. The CDR3 DNA sequence: TGCGCCAGCAGCTTATGGGACAGCCTGAGCTCCTACGAGCAGTACTTC. The full variable domain, completed using reference TRBV5-1 and TRBJ2-7, is KAGVTQTPRYLIKTRGQQVTLSCSPISGHRSVSWYQQTPGQGLQFLFEYFSETQRNKGNFPGRFSGRQFSNSRSEMNVSTLELGDSALYLCASSLWDSLSSYEQYFGPGTRLTVT.

The chain joins TRBV2 to TRBJ2-7; 9 nucleotides align to TRBD1. This CDR3 contains 14 residues. Germline CDR1 and CDR2: SNHLY and FYNNEI. Trimming cost V 4 bases and J 4 bases; bases outside gene matches: 5. As DNA, the CDR3 is TGTGCCAGCAGTGTTTTAGGACAGGGGTACGAGCAGTACTTC. This codes for CASSVLGQGYEQYF.

This chain links TRBV2 with TRBJ2-1; D is unresolved. The germline V and J ends were trimmed by 0 bases and 8 bases, with 14 bases remaining between them. The germline V gene encodes CDR1 SNHLY and CDR2 FYNNEI. The CDR3 spans 15 residues. The CDR3 sequence: CASSEAYMVMDEQFF. The CDR3 DNA reads TGTGCCAGCAGTGAAGCGTATATGGTGATGGATGAGCAGTTCTTC.

The chain combines TRBV7-9 with TRBJ2-7; 9 bases align to TRBD1. This CDR3 is 14 amino acids long. Germline loops: CDR1 SEHNR, CDR2 FQNEAQ (reference sequence). With 7 bases clipped from V and 3 bases from J, the junction kept 7 bases outside the gene matches. The CDR3 loop reads CASTPRQGVYEQYF. The CDR3 DNA follows: TGTGCCAGCACACCAAGACAGGGGGTCTACGAGCAGTACTTC.

The J gene is TRBJ2-2, the V gene TRBV27, with D unresolved. Germline V gene sequence: CDR1 MNHEY, CDR2 SMNVEV (reference sequence). This CDR3 region has 12 residues. V lost 5 bases, J lost 8 bases, and 9 bases lay in between. The CDR3 loop is CASSPTRGELFF. CDR3 sequence (DNA): TGTGCCAGCAGTCCAACCAGGGGGGAGCTGTTTTTT.

The chain combines TRBV14 with TRBJ1-1; D unresolved. CDR3 length: 15 residues. Trimming stripped 1 base from V and 1 base from J, with 10 bases between. The germline V gene has CDR1 SGHDN and CDR2 FVKESK. In DNA, the CDR3 is TGTGCCAGCAGCCAAGGGGCCACAGCGAACACTGAAGCTTTCTTT. Protein sequence: CASSQGATANTEAFF.

This chain joins TRBV30 and TRBJ1-2; 7 bases agree with TRBD1. From germline, CDR1 is GTSNPN and CDR2 SVGIG (reference sequence). The J segment lost 13 bases and the V segment lost 3 bases, leaving 17 bases of the junction unmatched. The CDR3 spans 14 residues. DNA of the CDR3: TGTGCCTGGAGGCTACCCGACAGGGCGAACCTAGGCACCTTC. Amino acid sequence: CAWRLPDRANLGTF.

The chain employs TRBV12-5 and TRBJ1-1; weak D call: TRBD1 (5 bases). Germline assignment: CDR1 LGHNT and CDR2 FRNRAP. The germline V and J ends were trimmed by 7 bases and 3 bases, with 12 bases remaining between them. The CDR3 loop spans 13 amino acids. CDR3: CASAVGGDTEAFF. DNA for the CDR3: TGTGCTAGTGCCGTCGGGGGGGACACTGAAGCTTTCTTT.

The rearrangement uses TRBV27 and TRBJ2-2, with TRBD2 as a possible D gene (5 bases). CDR3 length: 14 residues. V gave up 6 bases and J gave up 6 bases, with 14 bases separating them. Germline-derived CDR1 and CDR2 are MNHEY and SMNVEV (reference sequence). CDR3 in amino acids: CASSITGIAGELFF. CDR3 DNA sequence: TGTGCCAGCAGCATCACGGGGATTGCCGGGGAGCTGTTTTTT.

This chain uses TRBV27 with TRBJ2-3; no clear D gene. The CDR3 sequence is 11 residues long. In germline, CDR1 is MNHEY, CDR2 SMNVEV (reference sequence). The germline V and J ends were trimmed by 6 bases and 6 bases, with 7 bases remaining between them. CDR3 sequence reads: CASSPRDTQYF. In DNA, the CDR3 is TGTGCCAGCAGCCCCCGCGATACGCAGTATTTT.

This chain links TRBV10-3 with TRBJ2-4, with 7 bases matching TRBD2. Germline V gene sequence: CDR1 ENHRY, CDR2 SYGVKD. Trimming cost V 0 bases and J 0 bases; bases outside gene matches: 8. This CDR3 contains 18 residues. The CDR3 reads CAISESQLARVAKNIQYF. The CDR3 DNA follows: TGTGCCATCAGTGAGTCCCAACTAGCGAGGGTAGCCAAAAACATTCAGTACTTC.

The gene calls are TRBV6-5 and TRBJ2-7; TRBD1 agrees at 9 bases. After removal of 6 bases from V and 5 bases from J, the junction contained 11 bases not matched to a gene. In germline, CDR1 is MNHEY, CDR2 SVGAGI. The CDR3 has 15 residues. CDR3 bases: TGTGCCAGCAGCCCGGGACAGGGCAGGACCCACGAGCAGTACTTC. Translation gives CASSPGQGRTHEQYF.

The J gene is TRBJ2-2, the V gene TRBV19; 14 nucleotides line up with TRBD2. V dropped 5 bases and J dropped 7; count of bases not matched to a gene: 9. The length of the CDR3 is 17 residues. The germline V gene encodes CDR1 LNHDA and CDR2 SQIVND (reference sequence). The CDR3 DNA reads TGTGCCAGTAGTGTCCGACTAGCGGGAGGGTACGGCGGGGAGCTGTTTTTT. Translating it yields CASSVRLAGGYGGELFF.

The chain couples TRBV7-9 to TRBJ2-1; unclear D gene. From germline, CDR1 is SEHNR and CDR2 FQNEAQ (reference sequence). The CDR3 contains 11 residues. V was trimmed by 4 bases and J by 6 bases, leaving 4 bases between them. In DNA, the CDR3 is TGTGCCAGCAGCTCCGCCAATGAGCAGTTCTTC. Translation: CASSSANEQFF. The full variable domain, completed using reference TRBV7-9 and TRBJ2-1, is DTGVSQNPRHKITKRGQNVTFRCDPISEHNRLYWYRQTLGQGPEFLTYFQNEAQLEKSRLLSDRFSAERPKGSFSTLEIQRTEQGDSAMYLCASSSANEQFFGPGTRLTVL.

The V and J genes are TRBV11-2 and TRBJ1-1; D possibly corresponds to TRBD1 (6 bases). V lost 5 bases to trimming and J lost 6 bases, with 16 bases between them. CDR3 length: 14 amino acids. Germline lookup yields CDR1 SGHAT and CDR2 FQNNGV. The CDR3 loop reads CASSTRTVPAEAFF. The CDR3 DNA sequence: TGTGCCAGCAGCACCAGGACAGTCCCTGCTGAAGCTTTCTTT.

The chain couples TRBV7-2 to TRBJ2-3; D possibly corresponds to TRBD2 (6 bases). The CDR3 has 14 residues. Trimming left V 1 base short and J 3 bases short, with 8 bases between. The germline CDR1 and CDR2 sequences are SGHTA and FQGNSA. The CDR3 loop reads CASSLGRGTDTQYF. The CDR3 DNA sequence: TGTGCCAGCAGCTTAGGGCGGGGAACAGATACGCAGTATTTT.

The genes are TRBV30 and TRBJ2-2; D is ambiguous. The V end was cut by 6 bases, the J end by 4 bases, with 12 bases between. Germline lookup yields CDR1 GTSNPN and CDR2 SVGIG (reference sequence). The CDR3 runs to 13 residues. CDR3 loop: CACIWWSTGELFF. Written as DNA, the CDR3 is TGTGCCTGCATCTGGTGGTCCACCGGGGAGCTGTTTTTT.

J is TRBJ2-7 and V is TRBV27, with TRBD2 matching over 8 bases. The J segment lost 2 bases and the V segment lost 5 bases, leaving 8 bases of the junction unmatched. Per germline, CDR1 MNHEY and CDR2 SMNVEV (reference sequence). The CDR3 is 15 amino acids. Written as DNA, the CDR3 is TGTGCCAGCAGTCTTACTAGCGGACCTCCCTACGAGCAGTACTTC. Translation gives CASSLTSGPPYEQYF.

The CDR3 DNA reads as TGCAGCGCCCCGGACAGGGAGCACTATGGCTACACCTTC. Translating it yields CSAPDREHYGYTF. The rearrangement joins TRBV29-1 to TRBJ1-2; 8 bases map to TRBD1. Germline lookup yields CDR1 SQVTM and CDR2 ANQGSEA. V lost 7 bases to trimming and J lost 3 bases; unmatched junction nucleotides: 7. This CDR3 region has 13 residues. Full variable domain (outside the CDR3, taken from reference TRBV29-1 and TRBJ1-2): SAVISQKPSRDICQRGTSLTIQCQVDSQVTMMFWYRQQPGQSLTLIATANQGSEATYESGFVIDKFPISRPNLTFSTLTVSNMSPEDSSIYLCSAPDREHYGYTFGSGTRLTVV.